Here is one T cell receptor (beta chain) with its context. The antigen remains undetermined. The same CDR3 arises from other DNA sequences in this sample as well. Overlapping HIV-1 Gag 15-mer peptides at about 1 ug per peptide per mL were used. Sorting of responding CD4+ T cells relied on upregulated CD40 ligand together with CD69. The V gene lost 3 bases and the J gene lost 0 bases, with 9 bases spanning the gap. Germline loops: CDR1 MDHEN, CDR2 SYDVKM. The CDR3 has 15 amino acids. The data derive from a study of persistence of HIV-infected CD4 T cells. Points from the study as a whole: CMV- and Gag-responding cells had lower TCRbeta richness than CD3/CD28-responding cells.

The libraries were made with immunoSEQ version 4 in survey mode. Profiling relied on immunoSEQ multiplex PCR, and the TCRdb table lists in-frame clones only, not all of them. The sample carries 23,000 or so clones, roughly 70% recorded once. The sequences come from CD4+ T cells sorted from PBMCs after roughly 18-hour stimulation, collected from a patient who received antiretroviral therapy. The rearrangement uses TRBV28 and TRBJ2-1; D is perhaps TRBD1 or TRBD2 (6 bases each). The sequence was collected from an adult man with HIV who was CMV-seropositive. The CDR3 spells CASSFGGASYNEQFF. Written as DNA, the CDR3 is TGTGCCAGCAGTTTCGGGGGCGCCTCCTACAATGAGCAGTTCTTC.